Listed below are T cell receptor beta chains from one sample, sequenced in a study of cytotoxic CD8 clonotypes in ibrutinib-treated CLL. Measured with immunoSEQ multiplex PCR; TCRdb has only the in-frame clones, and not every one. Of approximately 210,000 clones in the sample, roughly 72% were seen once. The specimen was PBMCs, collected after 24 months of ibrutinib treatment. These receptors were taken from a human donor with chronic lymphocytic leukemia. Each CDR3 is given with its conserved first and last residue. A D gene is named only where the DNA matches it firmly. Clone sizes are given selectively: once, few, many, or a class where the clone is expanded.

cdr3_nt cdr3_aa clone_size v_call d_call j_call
TGCGCCAGCAGCCAAGATTCTTCGGGAGAAGGCGAGCAGTACTTC CASSQDSSGEGEQYF NA TRBV4-3 NA TRBJ2-7
TGTGCCAGCAGCTATGCCGGGACAGGTACATACGAGCAGTACTTC CASSYAGTGTYEQYF few TRBV9 TRBD1 TRBJ2-7
TGTGCCAGCAGCCCGGGGAGGGTCTATGGCTACACCTTC CASSPGRVYGYTF NA TRBV5-6 NA TRBJ1-2
TGTGCCAGCAGACAAACAGGGAACGCCGGGGAGCTGTTTTTT CASRQTGNAGELFF once TRBV25-1 NA TRBJ2-2
TGTGCCAGCAGTTACTTCGACAGGGACACTGAAGCTTTCTTT CASSYFDRDTEAFF once TRBV6-6 TRBD1 TRBJ1-1
TGCGCCAGCAGCGAAGTACAGGGGGGAGAGACCCAGTACTTC CASSEVQGGETQYF few TRBV4-1 TRBD1 TRBJ2-5
TGCAGCGTTGCCCCAGGGCCCTACGAGCAGTACTTC CSVAPGPYEQYF NA TRBV29-1 NA TRBJ2-7
TGTGCCAGCAGCCAAGTGGGACTAGCGGAATCGTCGGCCGAGCAGTACTTC CASSQVGLAESSAEQYF NA TRBV14 TRBD2 TRBJ2-7
TGCGCCAGCAGCCTTTCAAGGACAGGCTCCTACGAGCAGTACTTC CASSLSRTGSYEQYF once TRBV4-1 TRBD1 TRBJ2-7
TGTGCCAGTAGTCTGGGGGTTCGTCAGCCCCAGCATTTT CASSLGVRQPQHF many TRBV19 NA TRBJ1-5
TGTGCCAGCATGGAGTTCACTGAAGCTTTCTTT CASMEFTEAFF NA TRBV28 NA TRBJ1-1
TGCGCCAGCAGCTTCCCCGACACTCCTCGTTATGGCTACACCTTC CASSFPDTPRYGYTF NA TRBV5-1 NA TRBJ1-2
TGTGCCTGGAGTGGGGGGTACGAGCAGTACTTC CAWSGGYEQYF NA TRBV30 NA TRBJ2-7
TGTGCCAGCAGTTACACCACAGAGACCCAGTACTTC CASSYTTETQYF NA TRBV6-6 NA TRBJ2-5
TGTGCCAGCAGCTCGCGCGTAGCGGGAGGGAGCACAGATACGCAGTATTTT CASSSRVAGGSTDTQYF NA TRBV7-8 TRBD2 TRBJ2-3
TGTGCCAGCAGACCGGACGGGAACACTGAAGCTTTCTTT CASRPDGNTEAFF NA TRBV2 NA TRBJ1-1
TGTGCCAGCTCACCAGGTCCCCGACTAGCACGGGATACGCAGTATTTT CASSPGPRLARDTQYF NA TRBV18 TRBD2 TRBJ2-3
TGTGCCAGCAGCTTAGTGTGGACTCGTGGCTACACCTTC CASSLVWTRGYTF NA TRBV7-2 NA TRBJ1-2
TGTGCCAGCAGCAACGGACGGAACACTGAAGCTTTCTTT CASSNGRNTEAFF NA TRBV6-5 NA TRBJ1-1
TGTGCCAGCAGCGTAGACCCCAGGAGGACGGGCGCCGGCTACACCTTC CASSVDPRRTGAGYTF NA TRBV9 NA TRBJ1-2
TGTGCCAGCAGCCAAACTGGACTAGCGAATTACAATGAGCAGTTCTTC CASSQTGLANYNEQFF once TRBV4-2 TRBD2 TRBJ2-1
TGTGCCAGCAGCGTAGTACCGGGGACCCAGTTGGATACGCAGTATTTT CASSVVPGTQLDTQYF NA TRBV9 NA TRBJ2-3
TGTGCCAGCACTGGGGCGGGAGGTATTTTGGGTAATGAGCAGTTCTTC CASTGAGGILGNEQFF NA TRBV25-1 TRBD2 TRBJ2-1
TGTGCCAGCAGCTGGGGACTTGGACACACTGAAGCTTTCTTT CASSWGLGHTEAFF NA TRBV5-4 NA TRBJ1-1
TGTGCCAGCAGTAAAAAACCACCGGCGACAGAACACTACGAGCAGTACTTC CASSKKPPATEHYEQYF NA TRBV27 NA TRBJ2-7
TGTGCCTGTGTAAGGCCCGGGACAGGTGAAGCTTTCTTT CACVRPGTGEAFF NA TRBV30 TRBD1 TRBJ1-1
TGTGCCAGCCGAGTGACAGGGGCGTACCAAGAGACCCAGTACTTC CASRVTGAYQETQYF NA TRBV18 TRBD1 TRBJ2-5
TGTGCCAGCAGCCAAGTTCTCCTAGCGGGAACCGAGCAGTACTTC CASSQVLLAGTEQYF few TRBV14 TRBD2 TRBJ2-7
TGCGCCAGCAGCACTCCTAGCAGGACCACCACAGATACGCAGTATTTT CASSTPSRTTTDTQYF NA TRBV4-1 NA TRBJ2-3
TGCGCCAGCAGCCAAGAGAGGGAGGGCACAGATACGCAGTATTTT CASSQEREGTDTQYF once TRBV4-1 NA TRBJ2-3
TGTGCCAGCAGCGGGAGCTCCTACAATGAGCAGTTCTTC CASSGSSYNEQFF NA TRBV6-6 NA TRBJ2-1
TGTGCCAGCTCACCACTTACGGGAGGGCCGAATGCCGGGGAGCTGTTTTTT CASSPLTGGPNAGELFF NA TRBV18 TRBD2 TRBJ2-2
TGTGCCAGCAGCGGGACGACTAGGGCAGATACGCAGTATTTT CASSGTTRADTQYF NA TRBV5-5 NA TRBJ2-3
TGCGCCAGCAAGGGTGCGGAGTGGACCTACGAGCAGTACTTC CASKGAEWTYEQYF NA TRBV10-1 NA TRBJ2-7
TGTGCCAGCAGCGTAGGATCGGGGAACACTGAAGCTTTCTTT CASSVGSGNTEAFF NA TRBV9 NA TRBJ1-1
TGTGCCAGCAGCTTCCCCCTAGCGCGCTCCTACGAGCAGTACTTC CASSFPLARSYEQYF NA TRBV5-6 NA TRBJ2-7
TGTGCCAGCAGCCGTCCGGGTTTCTACGAGCAGTACTTC CASSRPGFYEQYF NA TRBV7-9 NA TRBJ2-7
TGTGCCAGCACCATCCTTCGTGGGCCATACAATGAGCAGTTCTTC CASTILRGPYNEQFF NA TRBV7-8 NA TRBJ2-1
TGTGCCAGCAGCTTATTCCTTAACAGGGGGCTGTCGAACACTGAAGCTTTCTTT CASSLFLNRGLSNTEAFF NA TRBV11-2 TRBD1 TRBJ1-1
TGTGCCAGCAGCTTAGGTCCGCAGCGGCCCGCCTACGAGCAGTACTTC CASSLGPQRPAYEQYF NA TRBV7-2 NA TRBJ2-7
TGTGCCAGCAGCGTAGGGGCAGGGGGCACAGATACGCAGTATTTT CASSVGAGGTDTQYF NA TRBV9 NA TRBJ2-3
TGTGCCAGCAGTTTATACAGGAAACCCACCTACGAGCAGTACTTC CASSLYRKPTYEQYF NA TRBV28 NA TRBJ2-7
TGTGCCAGTAGGTCAGGGGAGGGGTCCTACAATGAGCAGTTCTTC CASRSGEGSYNEQFF NA TRBV19 NA TRBJ2-1
TGCAGTGCTAGGCCCCATGGTGAACTGTTTTTT CSARPHGELFF NA TRBV20-1 NA TRBJ1-4
TGTGCCAGCAGCTCAACCCCCCAAGAGACCCAGTACTTC CASSSTPQETQYF NA TRBV7-3 NA TRBJ2-5
TGTGCCAGCAGTGAGCCACGGCTAGCAGTCACCGGGGAGCTGTTTTTT CASSEPRLAVTGELFF NA TRBV2 NA TRBJ2-2
TGTGCCAGCAGCTTCCAGCGGGAAGAACTCGGTCACGGGGAGCTGTTTTTT CASSFQREELGHGELFF NA TRBV7-9 TRBD2 TRBJ2-2
TGTGCCTGGAGTCTTGGACAGGTCGACGAGCAGTACTTC CAWSLGQVDEQYF few TRBV30 TRBD1 TRBJ2-7
TGTGCCAGCACCCTTGGAGGGTACAATCAGCCCCAGCATTTT CASTLGGYNQPQHF NA TRBV6-1 NA TRBJ1-5
TGTGCCAGCAGTTTAATGCGTAGGGGTTTCGGTGAGCAGTTCTTC CASSLMRRGFGEQFF NA TRBV28 NA TRBJ2-1